Below are 10 T cell receptor beta chains sequenced from a single sample in a study of blood T cell repertoires in COVID-19. Using immunoSEQ multiplex PCR, the repertoire was profiled, and TCRdb retains in-frame clones only, with some absent. This table holds some 340,000 clones, about four fifths found once. What was sequenced was PBMCs or T cells enriched from blood (not recorded which). The receptors here all came from a woman aged 45-65 years who had recovered from COVID-19.

This clone came up a few times. The rearrangement uses TRBV5-6 and TRBJ2-2, with TRBD2 as a possible D gene (5 bases). CDR3 length equals 16 residues. Trimming removed 2 bases at V and 1 base at J, with 12 bases between. In germline, CDR1 is SGHDT, CDR2 YYEEEE. The DNA for the CDR3 is TGTGCCAGCAGCTTCCTTAGCGACCTGAACACCGGGGAGCTGTTTTTT. Protein: CASSFLSDLNTGELFF.

The rearrangement links TRBV14 to TRBJ1-2, with a tentative D call TRBD1 (5 bases). Trimming shortened V by 3 bases and J by 4 bases, and 18 bases separated the two germline ends. Germline CDR1 reads SGHDN; CDR2 reads FVKESK. The CDR3 length is 16 residues. The CDR3 here is CASSHRLTGDAYGYTF. The CDR3 DNA reads TGTGCCAGCAGCCACCGCCTGACGGGGGACGCCTATGGCTACACCTTC.

The rearrangement uses TRBV5-4 and TRBJ1-1; D is unclear. V was shortened by 0 bases and J by 0 bases, with 9 bases between the two germline ends. The CDR3 extends over 15 amino acids. Germline V lookup: CDR1 SGHNT, CDR2 YYREEE (reference sequence). CDR3 sequence reads: CASSLGGVLNTEAFF. As DNA, the CDR3 is TGTGCCAGCAGCTTGGGGGGAGTCCTGAACACTGAAGCTTTCTTT. The complete variable domain, with remaining parts taken from reference TRBV5-4 and TRBJ1-1, reads ETGVTQSPTHLIKTRGQQVTLRCSSQSGHNTVSWYQQALGQGPQFIFQYYREEENGRGNFPPRFSGLQFPNYSSELNVNALELDDSALYLCASSLGGVLNTEAFFGQGTRLTVV.

This CDR3 is CAWSDKIQGFSTDTQYF. DNA of the CDR3: TGTGCCTGGAGTGACAAGATACAGGGCTTTAGCACAGATACGCAGTATTTT. The chain is built from TRBV30 and TRBJ2-3, with D perhaps TRBD1 (6 bases). V lost 1 base and J lost 0, with 17 bases in between. This CDR3 contains 17 residues. Germline V gene sequence: CDR1 GTSNPN, CDR2 SVGIG (reference sequence).

The chain has TRBV7-2 and TRBJ1-4; a weak D match, TRBD1 (5 bases). This CDR3 has 18 amino acids. CDR1 and CDR2 (germline): SGHTA, FQGNSA. Trimming left V 2 bases short and J 2 bases short, with 18 bases between. The CDR3 bases are TGTGCCAGCAGCTTAAGAGCGTGGGGATCAGGGACTAATGAAAAACTGTTTTTT. Protein product: CASSLRAWGSGTNEKLFF.

The gene calls are TRBV5-1 and TRBJ2-7; tentatively, D is TRBD1 (6 bases). V was trimmed by 4 bases and J by 7 bases, leaving 27 bases between them. The CDR3 loop spans 17 amino acids. Germline V gene data show CDR1 as SGHRS and CDR2 as YFSETQ. The CDR3 protein is CASSTSNRAASSGEQYF. The DNA for the CDR3 is TGCGCCAGCAGCACGAGCAACAGGGCCGCATCCTCCGGTGAGCAGTACTTC.

The rearrangement links TRBV7-2 to TRBJ1-3; weak D call: TRBD1 (6 bases). The CDR3 contains 17 residues. In germline, CDR1 is SGHTA, CDR2 FQGNSA. The V and J ends lost 5 bases and 1 base respectively, with 18 bases between them. The CDR3 is CASSDDMGAYSGNTIYF. The CDR3 DNA reads TGTGCCAGCAGCGACGACATGGGGGCTTATTCTGGAAACACCATATATTTT.

The chain uses TRBV18 and TRBJ1-2; no clear D gene. V was clipped by 1 base and J by 4 bases, with 13 bases between them. The CDR3 has 15 residues. The germline gives CDR1 KGHSH, CDR2 LQKENI. The CDR3 loop is CASSPRGIGGYGYTF. The CDR3 DNA follows: TGTGCCAGCTCACCACGCGGGATTGGCGGCTATGGCTACACCTTC.

The V and J genes are TRBV6-2 or TRBV6-3 and TRBJ2-7; the D is unclear. CDR3 size: 19 residues. CDR1 and CDR2 from the germline V gene are MNHEY and SVGEGT. Trimming cost V 0 bases and J 0 bases, with 21 bases left between them. For the CDR3, the DNA is TGTGCCAGCAGTTACTCCCCGTCAGAGGCACACCTGAGCTCCTACGAGCAGTACTTC. It translates to CASSYSPSEAHLSSYEQYF.

This clone was seen only once. V and J are TRBV5-4 and TRBJ2-1; D remains ambiguous. CDR3 length equals 17 residues. The V and J ends lost 1 base and 0 bases respectively, with 14 bases between them. Germline loops: CDR1 SGHNT, CDR2 YYREEE (reference sequence). The CDR3 is CASSLSGMAVSYNEQFF. In nucleotides, the CDR3 is TGTGCCAGCAGCTTGAGTGGTATGGCGGTCTCCTACAATGAGCAGTTCTTC. Filled out from reference TRBV5-4 and TRBJ2-1, the complete variable domain reads ETGVTQSPTHLIKTRGQQVTLRCSSQSGHNTVSWYQQALGQGPQFIFQYYREEENGRGNFPPRFSGLQFPNYSSELNVNALELDDSALYLCASSLSGMAVSYNEQFFGPGTRLTVL.